Sequencing of this T cell receptor beta chain was carried out in a study of cytomegalovirus exposure and HLA in healthy donors. Study-wide findings and caveats: CMV serostatus was the only recorded immune exposure for donors. The study dropped some indistinguishable V segments, TRBV6-2 and TRBV6-3 among them.

The CDR3 contains 15 residues. The germline V gene encodes CDR1 LNHNV and CDR2 YYDKDF (reference sequence). V was clipped by 1 base and J by 4 bases, with 14 bases between them. With respect to this clone: Antigen: not known.

In the PCR, 60 Vbeta and 13 Jbeta primers were used. Libraries were prepared by immunoSEQ multiplex PCR; TCRdb keeps only in-frame clonotypes and omits some of them. The sample has over 50,000 clones, about 80% seen once. J is TRBJ2-7 and V is TRBV15; D remains unclear. This TCR was recovered from a man between 35 and 55 years old in good health and CMV-seronegative. Sequenced input: PBMCs. The CDR3 spells CATSRVIARKYEQYF. The CDR3 bases are TGTGCCACCAGCAGAGTTATTGCCAGAAAGTACGAGCAGTACTTC.